Sequencing of this TCR beta chain was carried out in a study of blood T cells in healthy people across ages. The second PCR ran about 6 to 12 cycles with a sample-barcoded 5' primer and J-beta primers. Each cDNA molecule carried a tag from a template-switch adaptor that contained 12 random nucleotides. MiXCR was run by TCRdb on the 5' RACE reads, yielding one entry per CDR3 protein. The table records hundreds of thousands of distinct CDR3 sequences, around a fifth of them present only once. Germline values: CDR1 LNHDA, CDR2 SQIVND (reference sequence). V lost 4 bases, J lost 4 bases, and 14 bases lay in between. This CDR3 comprises 15 residues.

V is TRBV19 and J is TRBJ1-3, with a tentative D call TRBD1 (5 bases). The source is a man aged 70-80 years in good health. Sequencing was carried out using blood. CDR3 residues: CASSTTGTPGNTIYF. In nucleotides, the CDR3 is TGTGCCAGTAGTACAACCGGGACCCCCGGAAACACCATATATTTT.